The rows below give T cell receptor beta chains drawn from one sample of a study of PD-1 blockade in classical Hodgkin lymphoma. TCRdb's copy holds only in-frame clones and misses some; the assay was immunoSEQ multiplex PCR. Of under 15,000 clones in the sample, roughly 80% are singletons; the top ten hold 20% to 30%. This material consisted of peripheral blood mononuclear cells (PBMCs), taken at baseline. These receptors were collected from a human donor with classical Hodgkin lymphoma. The CDR3 runs from the conserved cysteine through the conserved F or W. Fields, in order: D gene, V gene, CDR3 length, clone size, J gene, CDR3 DNA, CDR3 protein. The D gene is left open where the match is weak. A clone size is listed for some rows: how often the clone was seen (once, few, many), or a class if it is expanded.

>NA|TRBV7-9|14|NA|TRBJ2-5
TGTGCCAGCAGCCCAAGTGGCAGACAAGAGACCCAGTACTTC
CASSPSGRQETQYF
>TRBD2|TRBV2|13|few|TRBJ2-1
TGTGCCAGCAGTGTGGTAGCGGGAGGCAAGCAGTTCTTC
CASSVVAGGKQFF
>TRBD1|TRBV6-5|16|NA|TRBJ2-7
TGTGCCAGCAGTTACTCTAGGACAGGAGGATGGAGGGAGCAGTACTTC
CASSYSRTGGWREQYF
>NA|TRBV7-8|14|few|TRBJ1-1
TGTGCCAGCAGCTTAGACAGGGTGAACACTGAAGCTTTCTTT
CASSLDRVNTEAFF
>NA|TRBV7-9|14|NA|TRBJ2-3
TGTGCCAGCAGCTTAGCTAGCTCTACAGATACGCAGTATTTT
CASSLASSTDTQYF
>NA|TRBV5-1|13|NA|TRBJ2-3
TGCGCCAGCAAAGCGGCCCGCACAGATACGCAGTATTTT
CASKAARTDTQYF
>NA|TRBV19|13|NA|TRBJ2-2
TGTGCCAGTAGTATATCCATCGCCGGGGAGCTGTTTTTT
CASSISIAGELFF
>NA|TRBV27|13|NA|TRBJ1-5
TGTGCCAGCAGTTTAGGGAGGTCTCAGCCCCAGCATTTT
CASSLGRSQPQHF
>NA|TRBV7-9|16|NA|TRBJ1-5
TGTGCCAGCAGCCCTTCGTCATTGCGAGTCAATCAGCCCCAGCATTTT
CASSPSSLRVNQPQHF
>NA|TRBV6-1|17|NA|TRBJ1-3
TGTGCCAGCAGTGGGGTTGTGGGGGGCATCTCTGGAAACACCATATATTTT
CASSGVVGGISGNTIYF
>NA|TRBV6-5|12|NA|TRBJ1-5
TGTGCCAGCATCAGGGGCAATCAGCCCCAGCATTTT
CASIRGNQPQHF
>NA|TRBV7-9|16|medium-sized|TRBJ2-2
TGTGCCAGCAGCTTTAGGGAGGGGGCGAACACCGGGGAGCTGTTTTTT
CASSFREGANTGELFF
>NA|TRBV27|13|NA|TRBJ2-7
TGTGCCAGCAGTACTCGGGAGTCGGGGGAGCAGTACTTC
CASSTRESGEQYF
>NA|TRBV7-9|17|NA|TRBJ1-4
TGTGCCAGCAGCCCCGGCGTTTTTGATGCAACTAATGAAAAACTGTTTTTT
CASSPGVFDATNEKLFF
>NA|TRBV5-4|16|NA|TRBJ2-2
TGTGCCAGCAGCCTGGAAGGGAGTCGAGTCACCGGGGAGCTGTTTTTT
CASSLEGSRVTGELFF
>NA|TRBV6-1|14|NA|TRBJ1-1
TGTGCCAGCAGATCACCGGGAACTAACACTGAAGCTTTCTTT
CASRSPGTNTEAFF
>NA|TRBV18|13|NA|TRBJ2-1
TGTGCCAGCTCACCAGAAGGAGCTGGTGAGCAGTTCTTC
CASSPEGAGEQFF
>NA|TRBV6-5|13|NA|TRBJ1-5
TGTGCCAGCTCTCGGGACATTAATCAGCCCCAGCATTTT
CASSRDINQPQHF
>NA|TRBV5-1|14|NA|TRBJ2-3
TGCGCCAGCAGCTTCCAGACAGGTCTGGATACGCAGTATTTT
CASSFQTGLDTQYF
>TRBD1|TRBV10-3|13|NA|TRBJ1-1
TGTGCCAGCCAACAGGGGGCTGGCACTGAAGCTTTCTTT
CASQQGAGTEAFF
>NA|TRBV13|17|few|TRBJ2-3
TGTGCCAGCAGCTTAGGCCTACGGGCAGGGGTCACAGATACGCAGTATTTT
CASSLGLRAGVTDTQYF
>TRBD2|TRBV19|20|NA|TRBJ2-7
TGTGCCAGTAGTACGGTTGGGGGGACTAGCGGGAGGGCCCAGATTTACGAGCAGTACTTC
CASSTVGGTSGRAQIYEQYF
>NA|TRBV19|17|NA|TRBJ2-2
TGTGCCAGTAGTCCCTCGGGGCAGCCGGTACGGACCGGGGAGCTGTTTTTT
CASSPSGQPVRTGELFF
>TRBD1|TRBV5-4|17|NA|TRBJ2-2
TGTGCCAGCAGCTTGCAACAGGGGGCTTCAAACTCCGGGGAGCTGTTTTTT
CASSLQQGASNSGELFF
>NA|TRBV19|13|NA|TRBJ1-1
TGTGCCAGTAGTATTTGGGTAGGCACTGAAGCTTTCTTT
CASSIWVGTEAFF
>NA|TRBV4-1|16|NA|TRBJ2-7
TGCGCCAGCAGCCGTCTAGCGTTAGACATGTTCTACGAGCAGTACTTC
CASSRLALDMFYEQYF
>TRBD1|TRBV19|14|NA|TRBJ2-7
TGTGCCAGTAGTGTCCGGGACAGAGACTACGAGCAGTACTTC
CASSVRDRDYEQYF
>NA|TRBV5-1|19|NA|TRBJ2-2
TGCGCCAGCAGCCCAACCTTAGTCCCGGGGATGTCGAACACCGGGGAGCTGTTTTTT
CASSPTLVPGMSNTGELFF
>NA|TRBV7-2|15|NA|TRBJ2-7
TGTGCCAGCAGCCCGACGGGGAGCAGTTACTACGAGCAGTACTTC
CASSPTGSSYYEQYF
>NA|TRBV18|16|NA|TRBJ1-1
TGTGCCAGCTCACCCCTAGTGGGGGGAACCAACACTGAAGCTTTCTTT
CASSPLVGGTNTEAFF
>TRBD1|TRBV5-1|16|NA|TRBJ2-2
TGCGCCAGCAGCTTGGTCGGGACAGGGAATTCCCGGGAGCTGTTTTTT
CASSLVGTGNSRELFF
>NA|TRBV6-1|16|NA|TRBJ1-3
TGTGCCAGCAGTGAAAACATTGGGGTCTCTGGAAACACCATATATTTT
CASSENIGVSGNTIYF
>NA|TRBV9|13|medium-sized|TRBJ1-1
TGTGCCAGCAGCGGTTTAGGGAACACTGAAGCTTTCTTT
CASSGLGNTEAFF
>NA|TRBV29-1|13|few|TRBJ2-7
TGCAGCACATCCGGGACCACCAACTACGAGCAGTACTTC
CSTSGTTNYEQYF
>TRBD2|TRBV10-3|16|NA|TRBJ2-3
TGTGCCATCAGCCTGGTGGTAGCGGGAGGTACAGATACGCAGTATTTT
CAISLVVAGGTDTQYF
>TRBD1|TRBV5-1|15|NA|TRBJ2-7
TGCGCCAGCAGCCCTAACGACAGGGGAGGACACGAGCAGTACTTC
CASSPNDRGGHEQYF
>TRBD2|TRBV6-1|15|NA|TRBJ2-2
TGTGCCAGCAGTAACAGCGGGAGAATAGCCGGGGAGCTGTTTTTT
CASSNSGRIAGELFF
>TRBD1|TRBV9|15|NA|TRBJ2-1
TGTGCCAGCAGCCGGACAGGGGGCTGGGGCAATGAGCAGTTCTTC
CASSRTGGWGNEQFF
>NA|TRBV6-1|14|few|TRBJ2-1
TGTGCCACCAACCGCGCGAGCTCCTACAATGAGCAGTTCTTC
CATNRASSYNEQFF
>TRBD2|TRBV5-1|14|NA|TRBJ2-4
TGCGCCAGCAAGCCGACTAGCGGGAGTAACATTCAGTACTTC
CASKPTSGSNIQYF
>TRBD1|TRBV11-2|14|NA|TRBJ1-1
TGTGCCAGCAGCCGGGCAGGGGGGAACACTGAAGCTTTCTTT
CASSRAGGNTEAFF
>NA|TRBV13|15|NA|TRBJ2-4
TGTGCCAGCAGCTTGAGAGGTCTAGCCAAAAACATTCAGTACTTC
CASSLRGLAKNIQYF